This TCR beta chain was documented in a study of T cell clones after liver transplantation. Study details: TCRbeta sequencing after a pre-transplant mixed lymphocyte reaction identified graft-donor-reactive clones, later tracked in post-transplant blood. General study results and limits: Rather than being deleted, graft donor-reactive T cells may have moved into the graft.

Method: immunoSEQ multiplex PCR; TCRdb's copy keeps in-frame clones and lacks some. The table shows 70,000 to 85,000 clones, with over 70% occurring only once. This clone was counted between two and nine times. Antigen unknown. This CDR3 has 13 residues. V was clipped by 0 bases and J by 1 base, with 2 bases between them. CDR1 and CDR2 from the germline V gene are SGHRS and YFSETQ. This receptor was taken from a human donor who received a liver transplant. J is TRBJ1-3 and V is TRBV5-1; no reliable D call. The sample here was CD4+ T cells from blood, taken before liver transplant. Here the CDR3 reads CASSLGSGNTIYF. The CDR3 DNA is TGCGCCAGCAGCTTGGGGTCTGGAAACACCATATATTTT.